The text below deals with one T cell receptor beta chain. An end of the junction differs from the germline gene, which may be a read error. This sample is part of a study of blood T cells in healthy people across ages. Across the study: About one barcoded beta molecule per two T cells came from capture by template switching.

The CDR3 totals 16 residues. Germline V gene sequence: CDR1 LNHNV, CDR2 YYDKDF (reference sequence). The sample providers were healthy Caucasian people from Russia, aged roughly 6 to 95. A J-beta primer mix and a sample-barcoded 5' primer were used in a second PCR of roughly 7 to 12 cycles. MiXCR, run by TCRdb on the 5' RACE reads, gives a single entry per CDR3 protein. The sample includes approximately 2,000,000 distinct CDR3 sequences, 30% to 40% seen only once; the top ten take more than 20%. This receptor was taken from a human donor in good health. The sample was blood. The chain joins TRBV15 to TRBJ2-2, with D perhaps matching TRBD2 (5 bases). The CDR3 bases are TGTGCCACCAGCAGTCGGACGGGCGCGAACACCGGGGAGCGGTTTTTT. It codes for CATSSRTGANTGERFF.